This T cell receptor beta chain is drawn from a study of T cells in Graves' hyperthyroidism and ophthalmopathy. RNA transcripts served as the template for amplifying TCR beta CDR3 regions. During a first-round RT-PCR of the TCR CDR3, the HTBI primer set was used. TCRdb recomputed calls from the multiplex PCR reads with MiXCR, one row per CDR3 protein. The sample contains more than 300,000 distinct CDR3 sequences, around 15% of which appear only once. Findings and limits, study-wide: A median 6.5 months before onset, the model predicted ophthalmopathy.

Germline loops: CDR1 DFQATT, CDR2 SNEGSKA (reference sequence). J was trimmed by 7 bases and V by 7 bases; bases with no gene match: 10. The length of the CDR3 is 14 residues. This clonotype was found many times. Its matching antigen is unknown. Each ophthalmopathy patient scored at least 3 on the Clinical Activity Score and at least 4 on NOSPECS grade, with duration under 3 months. About 10 ml of fresh peripheral blood supplied the PBMCs. The receptor's source is a woman under 40 with Graves' ophthalmopathy. Sequenced: blood. The rearrangement uses TRBV20-1 and TRBJ2-2, with TRBD1 matching 9 bases. This CDR3 is CSVSRDRAVGELFF. In DNA, the CDR3 is TGCAGTGTTTCCCGGGACAGGGCGGTCGGGGAGCTGTTTTTT.